Listed here are 10 T cell receptor beta chains from one sample, sequenced in a study of Ad26.COV2.S vaccination and SARS-CoV-2 variants. The treatment: roughly 20 received Ad26.COV2.S at low or high dose, single or two shots; roughly five received placebo; per-sample allocation not given. The samples were gathered on day 63 after the first injection of vaccine or placebo. Profiling relied on immunoSEQ multiplex PCR, and the TCRdb table lists in-frame clones only, not all of them. The data contain roughly 510,000 clones, around 90% of them seen just once; the ten biggest clones take up over 10%. Sequencing was performed on peripheral blood, taken in a trial of Ad26.COV2.S vaccine versus placebo. Receptors originate from a person between 18 and 65 years old who received the Ad26.COV2.S COVID-19 vaccine or a placebo.

This clone has just one count. V and J are TRBV3-1 (or the pseudogene TRBV3-2) and TRBJ1-6; the D gene is possibly TRBD1 (5 bases). CDR3 size: 15 residues. With 2 bases removed from V and 7 bases from J, the gap between germline ends came to 12 bases. Germline CDR1 reads LGHDT; CDR2 reads YNNKEL (reference sequence). CDR3 amino acids: CASSQNRDGNSPLHF. The CDR3 DNA sequence: TGTGCCAGCAGCCAAAACCGGGACGGGAATTCACCCCTCCACTTT.

This chain links TRBV19 with TRBJ1-2; D may be TRBD1 (6 bases). This CDR3 region has 14 residues. Germline V gene data show CDR1 as LNHDA and CDR2 as SQIVND (reference sequence). The V end lost 0 bases, the J end lost 8 bases, and 13 bases lay between the germline ends. CDR3 bases: TGTGCCAGTAGTATAGATTGGACAGTTGGCGGCTACACCTTC. Translated: CASSIDWTVGGYTF. The whole variable domain, remainder taken from reference TRBV19 and TRBJ1-2, is DGGITQSPKYLFRKEGQNVTLSCEQNLNHDAMYWYRQDPGQGLRLIYYSQIVNDFQKGDIAEGYSVSREKKESFPLTVTSAQKNPTAFYLCASSIDWTVGGYTFGSGTRLTVV.

The genes are TRBV4-1 and TRBJ1-1; D perhaps matches TRBD1 (5 bases). V was shortened by 3 bases and J by 1 base, with 12 bases between the two germline ends. The germline CDR1 and CDR2 sequences are MGHRA and YSYEKL. This CDR3 contains 15 residues. The CDR3 sequence is CASSQEGLGNTEAFF. The CDR3 nucleotides are TGCGCCAGCAGCCAGGAGGGGTTGGGGAACACTGAAGCTTTCTTT.

The chain joins TRBV27 to TRBJ1-2; D gene unclear. The CDR3 is 15 amino acids. Germline lookup yields CDR1 MNHEY and CDR2 SMNVEV (reference sequence). The V gene lost 3 bases and the J gene lost 1 base, with 12 bases spanning the gap. The CDR3 nucleotides are TGTGCCAGCAGTTTCTGGGGATCCAATAACTATGGCTACACCTTC. Translated: CASSFWGSNNYGYTF.

This chain links TRBV5-1 with TRBJ1-3, with D possibly TRBD1 on 5 matching bases. This CDR3 comprises 16 residues. With 1 base removed from V and 4 bases from J, the gap between germline ends came to 15 bases. CDR1 is SGHRS and CDR2 is YFSETQ in the germline V gene. The CDR3 here is CASSLTPTVSGNTIYF. As DNA, the CDR3 is TGCGCCAGCAGCTTGACTCCGACAGTGTCCGGAAACACCATATATTTT.

This chain links TRBV15 with TRBJ2-7; 15 bases map to TRBD2. V was clipped by 5 bases and J by 10 bases; unmatched bases: 6. Germline CDR1 reads LNHNV; CDR2 reads YYDKDF (reference sequence). The CDR3 spans 14 residues. CDR3: CATSDGTSGRRQYF. DNA for the CDR3: TGTGCCACCAGCGACGGGACTAGCGGGAGGAGACAGTACTTC.

The chain employs TRBV7-3 and TRBJ2-1; TRBD1 agrees at 7 bases. This CDR3 is built from 13 residues. Germline lookup yields CDR1 SGHTA and CDR2 FQGTGA. The junction had 9 bases not matched to a gene; V was cut back by 5 bases and J by 11 bases. CDR3 DNA: TGTGCCAGCAGCCCGACAGGGCAACTAAAGCAGTTCTTC. This sequence encodes CASSPTGQLKQFF.

DNA for the CDR3: TGTGCCAGCAGGCGAGACGTCCACCAAGACAGCTACACCTACGAGCAGTACTTC. Residues: CASRRDVHQDSYTYEQYF. The V gene is TRBV27, the J gene TRBJ2-7; tentative D call: TRBD1 (5 bases). The germline V gene encodes CDR1 MNHEY and CDR2 SMNVEV (reference sequence). V lost 6 bases and J lost 2, with 26 bases in between. The CDR3 extends over 18 amino acids.

This clone was picked up a small number of times. The J gene is TRBJ2-3, the V gene TRBV28; 8 nucleotides match TRBD2. The CDR3 extends over 13 amino acids. Germline V CDR1 and CDR2: MDHEN, SYDVKM. With V trimmed by 10 bases and J by 5 bases, 8 bases remained unmatched. The chain's CDR3 is CATQGLDLDTQYF. The CDR3 DNA reads TGTGCCACCCAGGGACTAGATTTAGATACGCAGTATTTT.

This rearrangement joins TRBV4-3 to TRBJ1-6; 7 positions agree with TRBD1. The CDR3 totals 15 residues. Germline CDR1 LGHNA, CDR2 YSLEER. The V segment lost 0 bases and the J segment 12 bases; nucleotides outside the gene matches: 8. This CDR3 reads CASSQDFRTGQPLHF. The CDR3 DNA sequence: TGCGCCAGCAGCCAAGATTTCCGGACAGGACAACCCCTCCACTTT.